One T cell receptor beta chain is described in this entry. No antigen is known for it. Donors were Caucasian adults residing in Nashville, Tennessee, USA. From CD4+ cells came CD45RA+ naive and CD45RA-negative memory subsets. V gave up 0 bases and J gave up 1 base, with 14 bases separating them. This CDR3 is built from 16 residues. Germline CDR1 SGHRS, CDR2 YFSETQ. When replicate PCRs were run on sorted subsets, they used 200 to 250 ng DNA, about 30,000 T cell genomes. TCRdb keeps only in-frame clones here, not all; method: immunoSEQ multiplex PCR. Of 1.4 million or so clones detected, just under 99% appear once; the ten largest clones hold roughly 0.35%. These data come from a study of shared clonotypes between healthy human individuals. Overall study findings and caveats: When compared with the clonotypes that were shared by all four sorted-subset donors, the non-shared clonotypes turned out to have lower generation probabilities.

This TCR came from a man under 40 in good health. The chain has TRBV5-1 and TRBJ2-7; D tentatively fits TRBD1 or TRBD2 (5 bases each). Sequencing input: naive CD4+ T cells sorted from blood. Subset denoted: CD45RA+ positively selected. The CDR3 spells CASSLGVGAGSYEQYF. DNA of the CDR3: TGCGCCAGCAGCTTGGGTGTCGGGGCCGGTTCCTACGAGCAGTACTTC.